The 28 T cell receptor beta chains listed next were all sequenced from one sample in a study of blood T cell repertoires in COVID-19. The data were produced by immunoSEQ multiplex PCR, yet TCRdb's version contains in-frame clones alone and is incomplete. Among around 250,000 clones, almost 85% were seen once, and the ten largest hold over 14%. Sequenced sample: PBMCs or T cells enriched from blood (not recorded which). These receptors were collected from a man aged 35-49 years who had recovered from COVID-19.

V gene TRBV30 combines with J gene TRBJ1-6; D is perhaps TRBD1 (5 bases). From germline, CDR1 is GTSNPN and CDR2 SVGIG (reference sequence). This CDR3 spans 14 amino acids. Trimming cost V 4 bases and J 7 bases, with 14 bases left between them. The CDR3 here is CAWTLPGGNSPLHF. CDR3 sequence (DNA): TGTGCCTGGACCCTTCCCGGGGGGAATTCACCCCTCCACTTT.

The chain recombines TRBV12-3 or TRBV12-4 with TRBJ1-2; TRBD1 matches 11 bases. The CDR3 spans 13 residues. With 6 bases clipped from V and 8 bases from J, the junction kept 5 bases outside the gene matches. DNA for the CDR3: TGTGCCAGCAGGGAGGGACAGGGGGAGGGCTACACCTTC. Encoded protein: CASREGQGEGYTF.

This chain links TRBV2 with TRBJ1-1; 7 nucleotides align to TRBD1. V lost 7 bases and J lost 4; bases outside the gene matches: 6. The CDR3 loop spans 13 amino acids. Germline CDR1 and CDR2: SNHLY and FYNNEI. The CDR3 reads CASKLTGSTEAFF. CDR3 in DNA: TGTGCCAGCAAATTGACAGGGAGCACTGAAGCTTTCTTT. The whole variable domain, remainder taken from reference TRBV2 and TRBJ1-1, is EPEVTQTPSHQVTQMGQEVILRCVPISNHLYFYWYRQILGQKVEFLVSFYNNEISEKSEIFDDQFSVERPDGSNFTLKIRSTKLEDSAMYFCASKLTGSTEAFFGQGTRLTVV.

The chain employs TRBV9 and TRBJ2-5; a weak D match, TRBD1 (6 bases). Trimming removed 3 bases at V and 5 bases at J, with 17 bases between. CDR1 and CDR2 (germline): SGDLS, YYNGEE. This CDR3 has 15 amino acids. CDR3 sequence: CASSARQDGWETQYF. The CDR3 bases are TGTGCCAGCAGCGCCCGACAGGATGGGTGGGAGACCCAGTACTTC.

The V and J genes are TRBV9 and TRBJ1-3; maybe TRBD1 (6 bases). V was cut by 3 bases and J by 4 bases, with 14 bases left in between. The length of the CDR3 is 15 residues. In germline, CDR1 is SGDLS, CDR2 YYNGEE. CDR3 sequence reads: CASSAKRGPGNTIYF. The CDR3 coding sequence is TGTGCCAGCAGCGCAAAGCGGGGGCCGGGAAACACCATATATTTT.

This clone was counted only a few times. The CDR3 region is CASSTRTGIGTTNSPLHF. CDR3 in DNA: TGTGCCAGCAGTACCCGGACAGGGATCGGTACGACCAATTCACCCCTCCACTTT. The V call is TRBV27, the J call TRBJ1-6; 8 bases map to TRBD1. Germline V gene data show CDR1 as MNHEY and CDR2 as SMNVEV (reference sequence). V was clipped by 5 bases and J by 7 bases; unmatched bases: 16. The CDR3 is 18 amino acids.

The chain employs TRBV19 and TRBJ2-2, with 11 bases identical to TRBD1. Germline CDR1 LNHDA, CDR2 SQIVND (reference sequence). This CDR3 has 15 residues. The V gene end was trimmed by 7 bases and the J gene end by 4 bases; junction bases not matched to a gene: 5. CDR3 DNA: TGTGCCAGTACCAAGGGACAGGGGGGCACCGGGGAGCTGTTTTTT. It is translated as CASTKGQGGTGELFF.

The V gene is TRBV5-4, the J gene TRBJ2-3, with 7 bases aligning to TRBD2. The CDR3 loop spans 15 amino acids. The trim removed 4 bases at V and 6 bases at J, leaving 11 bases unmatched. CDR1 SGHNT and CDR2 YYREEE come from the germline V gene (reference sequence). CDR3 DNA sequence: TGTGCCAGCAGCCCCCGTAGCCGGGGAGGGGATACGCAGTATTTT. This sequence encodes CASSPRSRGGDTQYF.

The chain uses TRBV4-2 and TRBJ2-7; 7 bases match TRBD2. Germline CDR1 is LGHNA and CDR2 is YNFKEQ. The CDR3 is 16 residues long. The trim removed 0 bases at V and 0 bases at J, leaving 5 bases unmatched. CDR3 in amino acids: CASSQDPSGLSYEQYF. In DNA form, the CDR3 reads TGTGCCAGCAGCCAAGATCCTAGCGGCCTCTCCTACGAGCAGTACTTC.

This chain uses TRBV13 with TRBJ1-1; TRBD1 matches 9 bases. The CDR3 covers 21 residues. V trimming: 2 bases; J trimming: 4 bases; junction bases outside the gene matches: 23. Germline CDR1 and CDR2: PRHDT and FYEKMQ (reference sequence). The CDR3 spells CASSLSSGRPGTGSKGTEAFF. The CDR3 DNA sequence: TGTGCCAGCAGCTTAAGTTCGGGGAGACCCGGGACAGGGAGTAAGGGCACTGAAGCTTTCTTT. The full variable domain, completed using reference TRBV13 and TRBJ1-1, is AAGVIQSPRHLIKEKRETATLKCYPIPRHDTVYWYQQGPGQDPQFLISFYEKMQSDKGSIPDRFSAQQFSDYHSELNMSSLELGDSALYFCASSLSSGRPGTGSKGTEAFFGQGTRLTVV.

The rearrangement links TRBV7-8 to TRBJ2-7; 8 nucleotides line up with TRBD1. CDR1 and CDR2 from the germline V gene are SGHVS and FQNEAQ. The CDR3 runs 14 residues. Losses at the gene ends were 2 bases for V and 2 bases for J; bases not matched to a gene: 2. The CDR3 is CASSLSGQAYEQYF. The CDR3 coding sequence is TGTGCCAGCAGCTTATCGGGACAGGCCTACGAGCAGTACTTC.

The table lists this clone with a few counts. The chain employs TRBV6-1 and TRBJ1-1, with a weak D call TRBD1 (6 bases). This CDR3 comprises 15 residues. Germline-derived CDR1 and CDR2 are MNHNS and SASEGT. Trimming removed 2 bases at V and 0 bases at J, with 10 bases between. CDR3 residues: CASSESRTVNTEAFF. Here the CDR3 DNA reads TGTGCCAGCAGTGAATCACGGACAGTGAACACTGAAGCTTTCTTT.

The V gene is TRBV2, the J gene TRBJ1-5, with 9 bases lining up with TRBD1. The CDR3 has 15 amino acids. Germline V gene lookup returns CDR1 SNHLY and CDR2 FYNNEI. V shed 5 bases, J shed 2 bases, and the junction held 4 bases outside the gene matches. In DNA form, the CDR3 reads TGTGCCAGCAGTAAGGGACAGGGAGGCAATCAGCCCCAGCATTTT. It yields the protein CASSKGQGGNQPQHF.

V usage is TRBV11-3 and J usage is TRBJ1-1, with D unresolved. Germline values: CDR1 SGHNT, CDR2 YENEEA. The CDR3 has 13 residues. The germline V and J ends were trimmed by 3 bases and 1 base, with 6 bases remaining between them. The CDR3 sequence: CASSFRQNTEAFF. The CDR3 region has the DNA TGTGCCAGCAGCTTTAGACAGAACACTGAAGCTTTCTTT.

This chain uses TRBV30 with TRBJ2-3; D is perhaps TRBD2 (6 bases). CDR1 GTSNPN and CDR2 SVGIG come from the germline V gene (reference sequence). The CDR3 has 13 amino acids. V was shortened by 2 bases and J by 6 bases, with 12 bases between the two germline ends. The CDR3 coding sequence is TGTGCCTGGAGTCCAGGAGGGCGGGATACGCAGTATTTT. Protein: CAWSPGGRDTQYF.

This clone was observed a few times. CDR3 DNA sequence: TGTGCCAGCAGCTTGGAACCGGAGGCGGGCTACACCTTC. Protein: CASSLEPEAGYTF. The rearrangement joins TRBV5-4 to TRBJ1-2, with D unresolved. Trimming took 0 bases from V and 8 from J, leaving 11 bases between them. The germline gives CDR1 SGHNT, CDR2 YYREEE (reference sequence). The CDR3 has 13 residues.

In DNA, the CDR3 is TGTGCCACCAGCAGAGATGAGACAATAGCGGGAGGCGAGCAGTACTTC. As protein: CATSRDETIAGGEQYF. The genes are TRBV15 and TRBJ2-7; 10 nucleotides agree with TRBD2. Germline-derived CDR1 and CDR2 are LNHNV and YYDKDF (reference sequence). The CDR3 totals 16 residues. V was clipped by 0 bases and J by 6 bases; unmatched bases: 8.

The chain couples TRBV14 to TRBJ1-6, with D possibly being TRBD1 (6 bases). CDR1 is SGHDN and CDR2 is FVKESK in the germline V gene. CDR3 length: 14 amino acids. Trimming removed 0 bases from V and 10 bases from J, with 10 bases in between. The CDR3: CASSQDYRESPLHF. CDR3 DNA sequence: TGTGCCAGCAGCCAAGATTACAGGGAATCACCCCTCCACTTT.

The chain carries TRBV11-3 and TRBJ2-1; 10 nucleotides match TRBD2. Germline V gives CDR1 SGHNT, CDR2 YENEEA. J gave up 7 bases and V 1 base, and 7 bases lay outside the gene matches. The CDR3 consists of 16 residues. In nucleotides, the CDR3 is TGTGCCAGCAGCTTAGCCCCACCGGGACTAGCGAATGAGCAGTTCTTC. It yields the protein CASSLAPPGLANEQFF.

This rearrangement joins TRBV3-1 (or the pseudogene TRBV3-2) to TRBJ2-7; TRBD2 matches at 7 bases. Trimming took 5 bases from V and 4 from J; bases not matched to a gene: 8. Germline loops: CDR1 LGHDT, CDR2 YNNKEL (reference sequence). The CDR3 consists of 14 residues. The CDR3 DNA reads TGTGCCAGCAGCTCCCGACTAGCAATTTACGAGCAGTACTTC. This sequence encodes CASSSRLAIYEQYF.

The chain uses TRBV29-1 and TRBJ2-7, with D possibly TRBD2 on 5 matching bases. The CDR3 totals 11 residues. Germline V gene sequence: CDR1 SQVTM, CDR2 ANQGSEA. The V and J ends lost 5 bases and 7 bases respectively, with 12 bases between them. The CDR3 spells CSVQISGEQYF. DNA for the CDR3: TGCAGCGTTCAAATATCGGGGGAGCAGTACTTC.

This clone was found once. This chain connects TRBV9 to TRBJ1-5; D is possibly TRBD1 (5 bases). Trimming shortened V by 0 bases and J by 2 bases, and 6 bases separated the two germline ends. The CDR3 sequence is 14 residues long. Germline assignment: CDR1 SGDLS and CDR2 YYNGEE. In DNA, the CDR3 is TGTGCCAGCAGCGTAGTACAGGGCAATCAGCCCCAGCATTTT. Translation: CASSVVQGNQPQHF. The whole variable domain, filled in from reference TRBV9 and TRBJ1-5, reads DSGVTQTPKHLITATGQRVTLRCSPRSGDLSVYWYQQSLDQGLQFLIQYYNGEERAKGNILERFSAQQFPDLHSELNLSSLELGDSALYFCASSVVQGNQPQHFGDGTRLSIL.

J is TRBJ2-1 and V is TRBV11-3; 8 bases align to TRBD2. The CDR3 is made up of 17 amino acids. V lost 1 base to trimming and J lost 6 bases; unmatched junction nucleotides: 11. Germline assignment: CDR1 SGHNT and CDR2 YENEEA. This CDR3 is CASSLGRPGGAPNEQFF. The CDR3 nucleotides are TGTGCCAGCAGCTTAGGCCGCCCGGGGGGGGCTCCCAATGAGCAGTTCTTC. Drawing the rest from reference TRBV11-3 and TRBJ2-1, the complete variable domain is EAGVVQSPRYKIIEKKQPVAFWCNPISGHNTLYWYLQNLGQGPELLIRYENEEAVDDSQLPKDRFSAERLKGVDSTLKIQPAELGDSAVYLCASSLGRPGGAPNEQFFGPGTRLTVL.

In DNA, the CDR3 is TGTGCCAGCAGTTCCCAAGGGAGAAAGTCAGGAGCAACTAATGAAAAACTGTTTTTT. Amino acid sequence: CASSSQGRKSGATNEKLFF. The chain joins TRBV28 to TRBJ1-4, with D uncertain. The ends were cut back, 4 bases at V and 0 bases at J, with 21 bases in the middle. CDR3 length equals 19 residues. CDR1 is MDHEN, CDR2 SYDVKM, per germline. Looking up the rest from reference TRBV28 and TRBJ1-4 gives the full variable domain: DVKVTQSSRYLVKRTGEKVFLECVQDMDHENMFWYRQDPGLGLRLIYFSYDVKMKEKGDIPEGYSVSREKKERFSLILESASTNQTSMYLCASSSQGRKSGATNEKLFFGSGTQLSVL.

This clone was detected once. The chain is built from TRBV27 and TRBJ1-2; 8 positions agree with TRBD1. The CDR3 contains 14 residues. Losses at the gene ends were 8 bases for V and 4 bases for J; bases not matched to a gene: 9. CDR1 and CDR2 (germline): MNHEY, SMNVEV (reference sequence). This chain's CDR3 is CASSDRVGPYGYTF. The DNA for the CDR3 is TGTGCCAGCTCGGACAGGGTGGGCCCCTATGGCTACACCTTC.

The J gene is TRBJ1-4, the V gene TRBV5-1; no firm D call. This CDR3 comprises 14 residues. Trimming cost V 4 bases and J 5 bases, with 12 bases left between them. In germline, CDR1 is SGHRS, CDR2 YFSETQ. The chain's CDR3 is CASSVGGRNEKLFF. The CDR3 bases are TGCGCCAGCAGCGTCGGAGGGAGAAATGAAAAACTGTTTTTT. Full variable domain (remainder filled in from reference TRBV5-1 and TRBJ1-4): KAGVTQTPRYLIKTRGQQVTLSCSPISGHRSVSWYQQTPGQGLQFLFEYFSETQRNKGNFPGRFSGRQFSNSRSEMNVSTLELGDSALYLCASSVGGRNEKLFFGSGTQLSVL.

The chain is built from TRBV3-1 (or the pseudogene TRBV3-2) and TRBJ2-7; 8 bases are shared with TRBD2. V was pared by 0 bases and J by 3 bases, with 7 bases of the junction left unmatched. The length of the CDR3 is 16 residues. The V gene's germline CDR1 is LGHDT and CDR2 YNNKEL (reference sequence). CDR3 amino acids: CASSQEGSGGGYEQYF. In nucleotides, the CDR3 is TGTGCCAGCAGCCAAGAGGGAAGCGGGGGAGGCTACGAGCAGTACTTC.

The chain joins TRBV15 to TRBJ2-1, with D possibly being TRBD1 (5 bases). Germline values: CDR1 LNHNV, CDR2 YYDKDF (reference sequence). Trimming cost V 0 bases and J 14 bases, with 14 bases left between them. The CDR3 loop spans 13 amino acids. DNA for the CDR3: TGTGCCACCAGCAGAGAATCTCAAGGCAGGGAGTTCTTC. Amino acid sequence: CATSRESQGREFF.